The 25 T cell receptor beta chains presented below share a single source sample, sequenced in a study of OX40 agonist ivuxolimab in advanced cancers. The data were produced by immunoSEQ multiplex PCR, yet TCRdb's version contains in-frame clones alone and is incomplete. This table holds about 130,000 clones, 85% to 95% found once. Sequenced here: CD4+ or CD8+ T cells sorted from blood, sampled in a trial of the OX40 agonist ivuxolimab. The receptors come from an adult with an advanced solid tumor such as melanoma, head and neck, liver or kidney cancer.

In this sample, this clone turned up once. The rearrangement joins TRBV7-9 to TRBJ2-6; TRBD2 might be the D (5 bases). This CDR3 is 15 amino acids long. Germline CDR1 reads SEHNR; CDR2 reads FQNEAQ (reference sequence). V lost 5 bases and J 2 bases, leaving 10 bases between the germline ends. The CDR3, as DNA: TGTGCCAGCAGCACCCAGCGGACTGGGGCCAACGTCCTGACTTTC. Protein sequence: CASSTQRTGANVLTF.

The chain combines TRBV7-9 with TRBJ1-5; D call uncertain. This CDR3 has 13 residues. Trimming took 1 base from V and 6 from J, leaving 7 bases between them. Per germline, CDR1 SEHNR and CDR2 FQNEAQ (reference sequence). The CDR3 region is CASSLDWGQPQHF. DNA of the CDR3: TGTGCCAGCAGCTTAGATTGGGGTCAGCCCCAGCATTTT.

In DNA, the CDR3 is TGTGCCAGCAGCCAAAATCGCCGCGCTTCTGGGGCCAACGTCCTGACTTTC. This codes for CASSQNRRASGANVLTF. The V call is TRBV14, the J call TRBJ2-6; D is uncertain. The CDR3 has 17 residues. Germline CDR1 is SGHDN and CDR2 is FVKESK. V was pared by 2 bases and J by 1 base, with 12 bases between.

V is TRBV30 and J is TRBJ2-6; D possibly corresponds to TRBD2 (6 bases). CDR1 and CDR2 (germline): GTSNPN, SVGIG (reference sequence). The CDR3 runs 15 residues. The ends were cut back, 7 bases at V and 2 bases at J, with 15 bases in the middle. CDR3: CASTPGGTGANVLTF. The DNA of the CDR3 is TGTGCCTCAACCCCCGGGGGAACTGGGGCCAACGTCCTGACTTTC.

CDR3 bases: TGCGCCAGCAGTGAGTCGAGAAGCTACAATGAGCAGTTCTTC. This translates into CASSESRSYNEQFF. The chain combines TRBV10-2 with TRBJ2-1; D gene unclear. This CDR3 contains 14 residues. Germline V CDR1 and CDR2: WSHSY, SAAADI. V was shortened by 0 bases and J by 3 bases, with 6 bases between the two germline ends.

The chain carries TRBV2 and TRBJ2-1; TRBD2 matches 14 bases. Germline V CDR1 and CDR2: SNHLY, FYNNEI. V dropped 6 bases and J dropped 9; count of bases not matched to a gene: 7. CDR3 length: 15 residues. For the CDR3, the DNA is TGTGCCAGCAGGGCAGGGACTAGCGGGAGAGGTGAGCAGTTCTTC. Protein product: CASRAGTSGRGEQFF.

V gene TRBV19 combines with J gene TRBJ2-1; 7 nucleotides match TRBD2. J lost 0 bases, V lost 5 bases, and 7 bases had no gene match. Germline CDR1 LNHDA, CDR2 SQIVND (reference sequence). The CDR3 is 16 residues long. The CDR3 DNA follows: TGTGCCAGTAGTTTGAGAGCGGGACTCTCCTACAATGAGCAGTTCTTC. Translating it yields CASSLRAGLSYNEQFF.

The chain uses TRBV7-3 and TRBJ2-6; 12 bases are a match to TRBD2. From germline, CDR1 is SGHTA and CDR2 FQGTGA. J lost 0 bases, V lost 4 bases, and 10 bases had no gene match. This CDR3 comprises 20 residues. The CDR3 protein is CASSSQSQTSGSSGANVLTF. The CDR3 DNA is TGTGCCAGCAGCTCCCAGAGCCAGACTAGCGGGAGCTCTGGGGCCAACGTCCTGACTTTC. The variable domain in full, with the rest retrieved from reference TRBV7-3 and TRBJ2-6, is GAGVSQTPSNKVTEKGKYVELRCDPISGHTALYWYRQSLGQGPEFLIYFQGTGAADDSGLPNDRFFAVRPEGSVSTLKIQRTERGDSAVYLCASSSQSQTSGSSGANVLTFGAGSRLTVL.

The rearrangement joins TRBV9 to TRBJ2-4; possibly TRBD1 for D (6 bases). Per germline, CDR1 SGDLS and CDR2 YYNGEE. The ends were cut back, 1 base at V and 0 bases at J, with 8 bases in the middle. This CDR3 has 15 residues. The CDR3 sequence: CASSVTGLAKNIQYF. The CDR3 DNA reads as TGTGCCAGCAGCGTAACAGGGTTAGCCAAAAACATTCAGTACTTC.

This sequence joins TRBV6-5 and TRBJ2-7, with a possible D match to TRBD1 (5 bases). V gave up 7 bases and J gave up 6 bases, with 16 bases separating them. This CDR3 has 13 residues. CDR1 is MNHEY and CDR2 is SVGAGI in the germline V gene. This CDR3 reads CASTSRRRGEQYF. The DNA for the CDR3 is TGTGCCAGCACCTCCCGTCGAAGGGGCGAGCAGTACTTC.

The J gene is TRBJ2-2, the V gene TRBV5-4, with TRBD1 as a possible D gene (5 bases). Looked up from germline, CDR1 is SGHNT and CDR2 is YYREEE (reference sequence). V was trimmed by 2 bases and J by 7 bases, leaving 15 bases between them. This CDR3 has 15 residues. For the CDR3, the DNA is TGTGCCAGCAGCTTCGGGCTAAGGGGCCTCGGGGAGCTGTTTTTT. Translation gives CASSFGLRGLGELFF.

The CDR3 loop is CASSPGAFNQPQHF. CDR3 nucleotide sequence: TGTGCCAGCTCACCCGGGGCCTTCAATCAGCCCCAGCATTTT. The rearrangement links TRBV18 to TRBJ1-5, with TRBD1 as a possible D gene (5 bases). CDR1 is KGHSH, CDR2 LQKENI, per germline. The CDR3 is made up of 14 amino acids. V lost 3 bases and J 3 bases, leaving 9 bases between the germline ends.

V usage is TRBV19 and J usage is TRBJ1-5, with D possibly being TRBD1 (5 bases). V shed 5 bases and J shed 6 bases, with 14 bases lying between them. Germline V gene data show CDR1 as LNHDA and CDR2 as SQIVND (reference sequence). The CDR3 extends over 14 amino acids. DNA of the CDR3: TGTGCCAGTAGTGGAGGGGTTTTTAGTCAGCCCCAGCATTTT. This translates into CASSGGVFSQPQHF.

A few counts support this clone. The V and J genes are TRBV21-1 and TRBJ1-2. TRBV21-1 is recorded as a pseudogene. The CDR3 has 14 residues. The CDR3 loop reads CASSKQGGVYGYTF. The CDR3 DNA reads TGTGCCAGCAGCAAACAGGGAGGGGTCTATGGCTACACCTTC.

The chain is built from TRBV7-2 and TRBJ2-1; 9 positions agree with TRBD2. The CDR3 runs 17 residues. The germline gives CDR1 SGHTA, CDR2 FQGNSA. V dropped 4 bases and J dropped 4; count of bases not matched to a gene: 11. The CDR3 DNA follows: TGTGCCAGCAGCTCACGCTGGCGGGAGGGTGGGTACAATGAGCAGTTCTTC. Protein sequence: CASSSRWREGGYNEQFF.

V and J are TRBV4-2 and TRBJ1-1; no reliable D call. V dropped 4 bases and J dropped 1 base, with 7 bases sitting between them. From germline, CDR1 is LGHNA and CDR2 YNFKEQ. The CDR3 has 13 residues. The chain's CDR3 is CASSLVGNTEAFF. The CDR3 nucleotides are TGTGCCAGCAGCCTGGTGGGGAACACTGAAGCTTTCTTT.

The CDR3 coding sequence is TGTGCCAGCAAACCGGGGGGGTCGAACACTGAAGCTTTCTTT. Translated, it gives CASKPGGSNTEAFF. V usage is TRBV28 and J usage is TRBJ1-1; the D gene is possibly TRBD1 (5 bases). Trimming removed 7 bases from V and 1 base from J, with 13 bases in between. Germline assignment: CDR1 MDHEN and CDR2 SYDVKM. The CDR3 contains 14 residues.

V is TRBV5-1 and J is TRBJ1-2; D call uncertain. This CDR3 spans 14 amino acids. The germline V gene encodes CDR1 SGHRS and CDR2 YFSETQ. With 0 bases removed from V and 3 bases from J, the gap between germline ends came to 9 bases. DNA for the CDR3: TGCGCCAGCAGCTTGGCTGTGCAGGACTATGGCTACACCTTC. Translation gives CASSLAVQDYGYTF. The full variable domain, in which reference TRBV5-1 and TRBJ1-2 provide the parts outside the CDR3, is KAGVTQTPRYLIKTRGQQVTLSCSPISGHRSVSWYQQTPGQGLQFLFEYFSETQRNKGNFPGRFSGRQFSNSRSEMNVSTLELGDSALYLCASSLAVQDYGYTFGSGTRLTVV.

The rearrangement links TRBV5-1 to TRBJ2-1; D gene uncertain. CDR1 SGHRS and CDR2 YFSETQ come from the germline V gene. The CDR3 is 14 residues long. Trimming stripped 0 bases from V and 4 bases from J, with 8 bases between. CDR3 loop: CASSLGEDYNEQFF. The CDR3 DNA reads as TGCGCCAGCAGCTTGGGTGAGGATTACAATGAGCAGTTCTTC. Variable domain in full (rest from reference TRBV5-1 and TRBJ2-1): KAGVTQTPRYLIKTRGQQVTLSCSPISGHRSVSWYQQTPGQGLQFLFEYFSETQRNKGNFPGRFSGRQFSNSRSEMNVSTLELGDSALYLCASSLGEDYNEQFFGPGTRLTVL.

The rearrangement links TRBV28 to TRBJ2-7; D is undetermined. V was clipped by 4 bases and J by 0 bases, with 16 bases between them. Germline loops: CDR1 MDHEN, CDR2 SYDVKM. CDR3 length equals 16 residues. The CDR3 DNA sequence: TGTGCCAGCAGTTCCTTCTCGCGGAAGAGCTCCTACGAGCAGTACTTC. It codes for CASSSFSRKSSYEQYF.

This rearrangement joins TRBV7-6 to TRBJ1-5, with a tentative D call TRBD1 (5 bases). V dropped 4 bases and J dropped 6 bases, with 7 bases sitting between them. The germline CDR1 and CDR2 sequences are SGHVS and FNYEAQ. There are 12 residues in the CDR3. The CDR3 spells CASSSRGQPQHF. CDR3 DNA: TGTGCCAGCAGCTCGAGGGGTCAGCCCCAGCATTTT.

The chain combines TRBV9 with TRBJ2-1; unclear D gene. This CDR3 comprises 14 residues. Per germline, CDR1 SGDLS and CDR2 YYNGEE. Trimming removed 3 bases from V and 0 bases from J, with 7 bases in between. The CDR3 reads CASSGGSSYNEQFF. CDR3 bases: TGTGCCAGCAGCGGTGGTAGCTCCTACAATGAGCAGTTCTTC.

On this clone itself: Its ends do not fully match the called genes, so a read error is possible. The chain has TRBV18 and TRBJ1-4, with 7 bases lining up with TRBD1. The CDR3 runs to 15 residues. Per the germline V gene, CDR1 is KGHSH and CDR2 is LQKENI. This CDR3 is CASSPRNRGEEKLFF. The DNA for the CDR3 is TGTGCCAGCTCGCCACGAAACAGGGGAGAAGAAAAACTGTTTTTT. Full variable domain (remainder filled in from reference TRBV18 and TRBJ1-4): NAGVMQNPRHLVRRRGQEARLRCSPMKGHSHVYWYRQLPEEGLKFMVYLQKENIIDESGMPKERFSAEFPKEGPSILRIQQVVRGDSAAYFCASSPRNRGEEKLFFGSGTQLSVL.

V and J are TRBV7-2 and TRBJ2-2; D gene uncertain. Germline V gives CDR1 SGHTA, CDR2 FQGNSA. The CDR3 contains 14 residues. V was shortened by 0 bases and J by 5 bases, with 7 bases between the two germline ends. CDR3 DNA: TGTGCCAGCAGCTTAGCGGGCCAGACCGGGGAGCTGTTTTTT. Residues: CASSLAGQTGELFF. The complete variable domain, with remaining parts taken from reference TRBV7-2 and TRBJ2-2, reads GAGVSQSPSNKVTEKGKDVELRCDPISGHTALYWYRQSLGQGLEFLIYFQGNSAPDKSGLPSDRFSAERTGGSVSTLTIQRTQQEDSAVYLCASSLAGQTGELFFGEGSRLTVL.

Note on this clone: Compared with germline, one end of the junction differs, possibly owing to a read error. J is TRBJ2-1 and V is TRBV9, with 12 bases identical to TRBD2. Looked up from germline, CDR1 is SGDLS and CDR2 is YYNGEE. The CDR3 has 17 residues. The CDR3: CTSSDPSTSGSYNEQFF. In DNA, the CDR3 is TGTACCAGCAGCGACCCCTCGACTAGCGGGAGTTACAATGAGCAGTTCTTC.